This T cell receptor (beta chain) originates from a study of T cells in Graves' hyperthyroidism and ophthalmopathy. RNA transcripts served as the template for amplifying TCR beta CDR3 regions. An initial round of RT-PCR targeting the TCR CDR3 relied on the HTBI primer set. MiXCR was run by TCRdb on the multiplex PCR reads, yielding one entry per CDR3 protein. The table has fewer than 750,000 distinct CDR3 sequences, 40% to 55% seen once. This clonotype came up many times. The CDR3 covers 12 residues. Trimming removed 4 bases from V and 8 bases from J; junction bases left unmatched: 5. CDR1 SGHRS and CDR2 YFSETQ come from the germline V gene.

The rearrangement joins TRBV5-1 to TRBJ1-2, with 7 bases identical to TRBD1. The sequenced material came from peripheral blood or thyroid tissue (not recorded which). The sequence was obtained from a woman under 30 with Graves' hyperthyroidism. CDR3 nucleotides: TGCGCCAGCAGCACAGACAGGGAAGGCTACACCTTC. Translation gives CASSTDREGYTF.